This T cell receptor (beta chain) was sequenced during a study of cytomegalovirus exposure and HLA in healthy donors (TCRdb year 2017). Turning to the overall study: In an earlier analysis of roughly 500 of the donors, less than 350 Gb of sequence data and approximately 120 million unique TCR beta sequences from roughly 180 million T cells were reported. Donor age, sex, ethnicity and CMV serostatus were compiled alongside the repertoire data. All discovery cohort repertoires had been generated on a single sequencing platform. A few DR-DQ haplotypes were treated as single units for association and clustering because of strong linkage in the cohort. To study patterns of TCR occurrence, a later analysis re-analyzed previously published TCR beta repertoires from 666 donors and added high-resolution HLA genotyping. HLA typing included class I and class II loci at four-digit resolution. Of the roughly 430 genotyped donors, around 81% fell in the genetic ancestry cluster associated with self-reported Caucasian donors. Roughly 300 gigabases of sequencing data and tens of millions of unique TCR sequences were included in an early release covering around 600 HLA-typed donors. To predict cytomegalovirus infection status, the study brought together high-throughput TCR immunosequencing, statistical association of individual TCRs with disease status, and machine learning. The aim of the study was to test whether cataloging public T cell receptors could identify signatures of past pathogen exposure. A separate validation cohort of roughly 120 different subjects was used in addition to the 666-subject first cohort. Among over 350 genotyped donors of the cohort, an average of around 240,000 unique TCR beta nucleotide sequences were sequenced per donor, approximately 20% of them non-productive. A later genetic analysis used genome-wide SNP genotypes for about 65% of the 666 donors, treating that subset as a discovery cohort. An earlier analysis of approximately 640 of the donors applied high-throughput TCR beta sequencing to assess whether each TCR beta V gene segment acted as functional or pseudogenic. Typing coverage varied by locus: roughly 629-630 donors for A, B, C, DRB1 and DQB1; more than 500 for DQA1; 600 to 610 for DPA1; 450 to 480 for DPB1. In the later analysis, no new phenotypic data were used to find candidate immune exposures; instead, reliance was placed on TCR beta sequences and their occurrence across donors. The study used immunosequencing to profile the T cell repertoires of 666 subjects and linked those repertoires to cytomegalovirus serostatus. Results the study describes overall, beyond this receptor: Specific HLA alleles were associated with about 17,000 TCR beta sequences at a false discovery rate of 0.05 in a later analysis. Because HLA typing was missing for some donors at each locus, association tests included only the typed subset. In a later analysis, the rate of TCR association differed among HLA loci, with DRB1 alleles having the most associated TCRs and HLA-C alleles having the fewest. The study listed 150 to 200 TCR beta chains as associated with cytomegalovirus. Compared with the roughly 600-donor mean, donors in an Asian-associated ancestry cluster had fewer N-insertions in productive TCRs, according to a later genetic analysis. According to the authors, the approach could potentially be generalized to other disease states and immunological phenotypes. Across donors, most TCR sequences were observed very rarely, whereas some public TCRs were present in many individuals. A further reported finding was that TCR beta sequences accurately predicted the HLA-A and HLA-B alleles for most subjects in the first cohort. In this cohort, only TCR beta chains were sequenced, and detectable features were limited by the absence of alpha or paired-chain data. A few of the identified cytomegalovirus-associated TCR beta chains were confirmed in vitro to be specific for cytomegalovirus antigens. In a later analysis, several top co-occurrence clusters were reported to appear linked to parvovirus B19, influenza, CMV and Epstein-Barr virus. When HLA alleles, especially DR and DQ, strongly co-occurred, TCR associations were difficult to assign to individual alleles. Because counts were too low, approximately 18 rarely observed V segments, including chromosome 9 orphons, were excluded from the earlier analysis of several hundred of the donors. In an earlier analysis of more than 500 of the donors, most TCR beta V segments appeared in productive rearrangements about 90% or about 30% of the time, broadly matching IMGT annotations. In a later genetic analysis, a missense DCLRE1C variant was associated with V-gene and J-gene trimming of TCR beta chains, and the association was replicated in an independent cohort. CMV serostatus was the only immune exposure information available for the cohort. The classifier was reported to diagnose cytomegalovirus status with high specificity and sensitivity in both the original cohort and the validation cohort. A later analysis found that most CMV-associated TCR beta chains appeared HLA-restricted, with HLA associations seemingly driven largely by CMV exposure. Correlated functional status among segregating V segments might reflect linkage disequilibrium, but an unknown experimental factor could not be ruled out. Compared with equally common non-associated chains, HLA-associated TCR beta chains in a later analysis were more clonally expanded and had lower generation probabilities. A group of highly shared sequence variants was considered likely to be a technical artifact of the sequencing pipeline. Some IMGT-functional V segments, including TRBV6-2 and TRBV6-3, could not be distinguished by the 87-base-pair reads and were therefore excluded. Presence/absence analyses assumed roughly uniform sequencing depth across donors, an assumption that may not hold.

CDR3 length: 15 amino acids, cysteine to phenylalanine. The kept DNA is CDR3 alone, 45 bases in frame from the first base. The junction shows trimming of 0 bases on V and 3 bases on J, and the gene matches do not reach 3 bases of it. Based on the germline V gene, the CDR1 and CDR2 sequences are SGHRS and YFSETQ. The cohort was made up of hundreds of healthy bone marrow donors. At the time of sampling, all cohort members were nominally healthy, though unrecorded immune exposures were likely present. The donor was CMV seronegative and belonged to the group of over 300 seronegative cohort members. Each donor provided a peripheral blood sample, and peripheral blood mononuclear cells were used for TCR beta sequencing. The Qiagen DNeasy Blood Extraction Kit was used to extract genomic DNA from the blood cell samples. In regard to this clone: Its target antigen remains unknown. The sample holds no much larger clone one base away, and base qualities are not on file.

Libraries were constructed by the immunoSEQ multiplex PCR assay. For the multiplex PCR, a mixture combining 60 forward primers for TCR Vbeta segments and 13 reverse primers for TCR Jbeta segments was used. Amplification of the CDR3 region of rearranged TCR beta genes was performed with a multiplex PCR assay on genomic DNA. The amplified TCR beta libraries were sequenced on the Illumina HiSeq System as 87-base-pair reads. The study's processing was this. Across the 500 to 750 repertoires, a later analysis counted 80 million or so unique TCR beta chains, some 11 million of which were shared by at least two donors. Raw reads were error-corrected and collapsed into unique sequences by a nearest-neighbor algorithm in which closely related sequences were merged to remove PCR and sequencing errors. Alignment of CDR3 sequences to IMGT reference sequences was used to assign V, D and J gene segments. For a sequence to be retained, a match of at least six nucleotides was required to both a V gene segment and a J gene segment. A rearrangement was called productive if the CDR3 had no stop codons and remained in frame with V and J, and every other rearrangement was called non-productive. Following IMGT convention, CDR3 was defined as the stretch from the second conserved V-encoded cysteine to the conserved J-encoded phenylalanine. In an earlier analysis of approximately 590 of the donors, sequences lacking an unambiguous match to a single V gene segment were excluded. An earlier analysis of fewer than 750 of the donors called V segments functional above 56.7% productive rearrangements and segregating when the between-donor standard deviation exceeded 5%. A statistical classification framework was built to diagnose cytomegalovirus status from the catalog of TCR beta chain sequences. In a later analysis, V and J genes were assigned by comparing TCR nucleotide sequences against IMGT/GENE-DB human TR gene sequences. The TCRdist pipeline was used in a later analysis to assign CDR3 sequences and most-parsimonious VDJ recombination scenarios. A later analysis defined each TCR beta chain by its CDR3 amino acid sequence plus V-gene family, and excluded reads lacking a unique V-gene family. A later analysis removed 600 or so highly shared, low-generation-probability nucleotide sequences to deal with suspected cross-contamination and a sequencing artifact. In a later analysis, a clonal expansion index was calculated for each public chain from normalized within-repertoire ranks of inferred template counts. A later analysis computed generation probabilities with a VDJ recombination model fitted to out-of-frame rearrangements, and checked the results against IGoR. In a later analysis, hypergeometric tests were used to score TCR-TCR, TCR-HLA and TCR-CMV co-occurrence, with a repertoire-size bias correction applied to TCR pairs. In a later analysis, false discovery rates were estimated by permuting HLA or CMV assignments 20 times. In a later analysis, co-occurring TCRs were grouped with DBSCAN, and TCRdist sequence similarity was added when clustering was performed within HLA-allele-positive subsets. For co-occurrence clustering, repertoires with fewer than 30,000 or more than 120,000 public chains were excluded, along with five or six repertoires with anomalous nucleotide sharing. The table was pulled from immuneACCESS by TCRdb, which kept in-frame rearrangements only. Such tables lose some clones; where checked, under half of the loss comes from unresolved V genes, and the rest has no known cause. D and trimming come from the DNA, and the V and J calls and clone size come from that table. Present in this sample are about 190,000 clones, roughly three quarters of which were seen just once. The ten top clones hold around 1.6% of the sample.

Sequencing used PBMCs. The sequence came from a woman aged 18-29 years in good health and CMV-seronegative. Recombination connected TRBV5-1 to TRBJ2-1; 7 nucleotides in the junction match TRBD1. Here is the DNA: TGCGCCAGCAGCTTGGTGGGACAGAGCTACAATGAGCAGTTCTTC. It translates to CASSLVGQSYNEQFF. Extended through the reference TRBV5-1 and TRBJ2-1 proteins, this CDR3 yields the full variable domain: KAGVTQTPRYLIKTRGQQVTLSCSPISGHRSVSWYQQTPGQGLQFLFEYFSETQRNKGNFPGRFSGRQFSNSRSEMNVSTLELGDSALYLCASSLVGQSYNEQFFGPGTRLTVL.